These T cell receptor beta chains were read from a single sample in a study of blood T cell repertoires in COVID-19. Only in-frame clones appear in the TCRdb table, and some are missing; sequencing was by immunoSEQ multiplex PCR. The sample shows 100,000 to 130,000 clones, approximately 80% of them seen only once. The sequenced sample consisted of peripheral blood. Receptors were obtained from an older woman with acute or convalescent COVID-19. The CDR3 runs from the conserved cysteine through the conserved F or W. D genes are given only for firm matches. Size values are once, few and many counts, or a class for expanded clones, and some rows have none.

J gene | V gene | D gene | clone size | CDR3 protein | CDR3 DNA
TRBJ1-5 | TRBV5-4 | . | . | CASSLWDIDQPQHF | TGTGCCAGCAGCTTGTGGGACATAGATCAGCCCCAGCATTTT
TRBJ2-2 | TRBV2 | TRBD1 | . | CASRTGGTGELFF | TGTGCCAGCAGAACAGGGGGCACCGGGGAGCTGTTTTTT
TRBJ1-1 | TRBV7-2 | . | . | CASSLLTAMNTEAFF | TGTGCCAGCAGCTTACTGACAGCTATGAACACTGAAGCTTTCTTT
TRBJ2-3 | TRBV5-1 | . | . | CASRVGVSSTDTQYF | TGCGCCAGCCGAGTGGGCGTCTCCAGCACAGATACGCAGTATTTT
TRBJ1-2 | TRBV27 | . | . | CASSPADTYGYTF | TGTGCCAGCAGTCCGGCCGACACATATGGCTACACCTTC
TRBJ2-7 | TRBV7-9 | TRBD2 | . | CASSGSSGRGLEQYF | TGTGCCAGCAGCGGATCTAGCGGGAGGGGTCTCGAGCAGTACTTC
TRBJ1-1 | TRBV15 | . | . | CATRSERTGVGEAFF | TGTGCCACCAGAAGCGAGCGTACGGGAGTGGGTGAAGCTTTCTTT
TRBJ1-2 | TRBV6-2/TRBV6-3 | TRBD1 | . | CASSLGQGVYGYTF | TGTGCCAGCAGTCTCGGACAGGGCGTCTATGGCTACACCTTC
TRBJ1-4 | TRBV19 | TRBD1 | . | CASSPGTGVEKLFF | TGTGCCAGTTCCCCCGGGACAGGGGTTGAAAAACTGTTTTTT
TRBJ2-1 | TRBV4-2 | . | . | CASSQGLDAHNEQFF | TGTGCCAGCAGCCAAGGGCTAGATGCGCACAATGAGCAGTTCTTC
TRBJ2-1 | TRBV5-1 | TRBD2 | . | CASSGGSVAGEQFF | TGCGCCAGCTCGGGAGGTAGTGTCGCGGGCGAGCAGTTCTTC
TRBJ1-1 | TRBV6-6 | TRBD1 | . | CASSDKTGGNTEAFF | TGTGCCAGCAGTGATAAGACAGGGGGGAACACTGAAGCTTTCTTT
TRBJ1-5 | TRBV29-1 | . | . | CSVAQGNTNQPQHF | TGCAGCGTTGCACAGGGAAATACCAATCAGCCCCAGCATTTT
TRBJ1-2 | TRBV11-2 | . | . | CASSLATGYGYTF | TGTGCCAGCAGCTTAGCAACGGGCTATGGCTACACCTTC
TRBJ2-1 | TRBV19 | TRBD2 | . | CASSNPSGRQFF | TGTGCCAGTAGTAACCCTAGCGGGAGGCAGTTCTTC
TRBJ1-5 | TRBV6-1 | TRBD1 | . | CASSVTGVRSNQPQHF | TGTGCCAGCAGTGTTACAGGGGTTCGTAGCAATCAGCCCCAGCATTTT
TRBJ2-1 | TRBV29-1 | . | . | CSVLVNEQFF | TGCAGCGTTCTAGTCAATGAGCAGTTCTTC
TRBJ1-1 | TRBV28 | . | . | CASSPSKRGRDTEAFF | TGTGCCAGCAGTCCATCAAAGCGGGGGCGAGACACTGAAGCTTTCTTT
TRBJ2-7 | TRBV28 | . | . | CASSSVEQYF | TGTGCCAGCAGTTCTGTTGAGCAGTACTTC
TRBJ1-4 | TRBV9 | . | . | CASSVGGTPNEKLFF | TGTGCCAGCAGCGTAGGAGGGACTCCTAATGAAAAACTGTTTTTT
TRBJ1-4 | TRBV7-9 | . | . | CASSALDSSDEKLFF | TGTGCCAGCAGCGCCTTGGACAGTTCCGATGAAAAACTGTTTTTT
TRBJ2-6 | TRBV9 | . | . | CASSLGGGRTSSGANVLTF | TGTGCCAGCAGCCTGGGAGGAGGCAGAACTAGCTCTGGGGCCAACGTCCTGACTTTC
TRBJ2-5 | TRBV18 | . | . | CASSPPGAGRRQETQYF | TGTGCCAGCTCACCACCGGGCGCGGGCAGGCGCCAAGAGACCCAGTACTTC
TRBJ2-2 | TRBV4-2 | TRBD2 | . | CASSQKGLAGQTGELFF | TGTGCCAGCAGCCAGAAGGGACTAGCGGGGCAAACCGGGGAGCTGTTTTTT
TRBJ1-6 | TRBV30 | . | . | CAWRGSGALHF | TGTGCCTGGAGAGGCTCCGGGGCCCTCCACTTT
TRBJ2-7 | TRBV15 | TRBD2 | . | CATSREPGGPTEQYF | TGTGCCACCAGCAGAGAACCGGGAGGCCCGACCGAGCAGTACTTC
TRBJ1-4 | TRBV2 | . | . | CASSRQSPNEKLFF | TGTGCCAGCAGCCGACAGAGCCCGAATGAAAAACTGTTTTTT
TRBJ1-5 | TRBV7-6 | . | once | CASSLGGLSNQPQHF | TGTGCCAGCAGCTTAGGAGGGTTAAGCAATCAGCCCCAGCATTTT
TRBJ2-1 | TRBV19 | TRBD2 | few | CASSMGGFYNEQFF | TGTGCCAGTAGTATGGGGGGGTTCTACAATGAGCAGTTCTTC
TRBJ2-7 | TRBV27 | . | . | CASSLGAEQYF | TGTGCCAGCAGTTTGGGGGCCGAGCAGTACTTC
TRBJ1-5 | TRBV28 | . | . | CASSLGTTMTAQHF | TGTGCCAGCAGTTTGGGGACAACTATGACGGCCCAGCATTTT
TRBJ2-1 | TRBV6-1 | . | . | CASSEAGAGAVQFF | TGTGCCAGCAGTGAAGCGGGGGCGGGAGCCGTGCAGTTCTTC
TRBJ2-1 | TRBV7-2 | TRBD2 | . | CASSITRTSGKYEQFF | TGTGCCAGCAGCATTACACGGACTAGCGGGAAGTATGAGCAGTTCTTC
TRBJ1-6 | TRBV27 | TRBD1 | . | CASRPRGTGESNSPLHF | TGTGCCAGCCGACCCCGAGGGACAGGGGAATCTAATTCACCCCTCCACTTT
TRBJ1-6 | TRBV7-6 | TRBD1 | . | CASSPGTDLDLNSPLHF | TGTGCCAGCAGCCCCGGGACAGATTTAGACTTGAATTCACCCCTCCACTTT
TRBJ2-7 | TRBV6-5 | . | . | CASSYSNSRSYEQYF | TGTGCCAGCAGTTACTCGAACAGTCGCTCCTACGAGCAGTACTTC
TRBJ1-1 | TRBV7-2 | . | . | CASSDDRNTEAFF | TGTGCCAGCAGCGACGACAGGAACACTGAAGCTTTCTTT
TRBJ2-1 | TRBV2 | TRBD2 | . | CASTTSGGYNEQFF | TGTGCCAGCACTACTAGCGGGGGATACAATGAGCAGTTCTTC
TRBJ2-3 | TRBV27 | . | . | CASRWGPTQYF | TGTGCCAGCAGATGGGGGCCTACGCAGTATTTT
TRBJ1-5 | TRBV6-6 | . | . | CASTQGREGQPQHF | TGTGCCAGCACCCAGGGGCGGGAGGGTCAGCCCCAGCATTTT
TRBJ1-5 | TRBV9 | . | . | CASSVVGRPQPQHF | TGTGCCAGCAGCGTGGTAGGGAGGCCCCAGCCCCAGCATTTT
TRBJ2-3 | TRBV6-4 | TRBD1 | . | CASSVHRGDTQYF | TGTGCCAGCTCGGTACACAGGGGAGATACGCAGTATTTT